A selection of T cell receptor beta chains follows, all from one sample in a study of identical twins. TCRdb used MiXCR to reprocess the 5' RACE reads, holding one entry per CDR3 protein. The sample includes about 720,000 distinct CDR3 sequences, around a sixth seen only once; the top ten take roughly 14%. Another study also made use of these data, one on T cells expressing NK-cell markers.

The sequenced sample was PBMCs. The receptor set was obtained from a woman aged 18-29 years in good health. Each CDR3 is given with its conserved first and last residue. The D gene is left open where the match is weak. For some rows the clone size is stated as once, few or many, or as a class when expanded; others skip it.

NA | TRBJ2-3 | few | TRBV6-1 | CASSVATSTDTQYF | TGTGCCAGCAGTGTTGCGACTAGCACAGATACGCAGTATTTT
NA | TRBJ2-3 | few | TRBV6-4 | CASSDSADTQYF | TGTGCCAGCAGTGACTCCGCAGATACGCAGTATTTT
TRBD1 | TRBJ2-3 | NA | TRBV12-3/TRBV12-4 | CATHRTGGSTDTQYF | TGTGCCACCCATCGGACAGGGGGAAGCACAGATACGCAGTATTTT
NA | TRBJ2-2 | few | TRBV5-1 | CASSSESGARVGELFF | TGCGCCAGCAGCAGTGAATCAGGGGCCAGAGTCGGGGAGCTGTTTTTT
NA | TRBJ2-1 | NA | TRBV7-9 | CASSLLVYEQFF | TGTGCCAGCAGCTTGTTAGTCTATGAGCAGTTCTTC
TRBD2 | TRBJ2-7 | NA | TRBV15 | CATSRDVASGRSYEQYF | TGTGCCACCAGCAGAGATGTGGCTAGCGGGAGATCCTACGAGCAGTACTTC
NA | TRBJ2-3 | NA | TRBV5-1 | CASSFFLAQYF | TGCGCCAGCAGCTTTTTTCTGGCGCAGTATTTT
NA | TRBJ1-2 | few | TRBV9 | CASRQGRNGYTF | TGTGCCAGCAGACAGGGAAGGAATGGCTACACCTTC
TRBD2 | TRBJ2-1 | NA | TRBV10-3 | CAISPGTSGSNEQFF | TGTGCCATCAGTCCTGGGACTAGCGGGAGTAATGAGCAGTTCTTC
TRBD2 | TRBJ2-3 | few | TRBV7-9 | CASIHPGTSGDTQYF | TGTGCCAGCATCCACCCTGGGACTAGCGGAGATACGCAGTATTTT
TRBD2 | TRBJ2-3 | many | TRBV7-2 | CASSLTASGSTDTQYF | TGTGCCAGCAGCTTAACGGCTAGCGGAAGCACAGATACGCAGTATTTT
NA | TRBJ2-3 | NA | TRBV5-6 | CASSFKRLRATDTQYF | TGTGCCAGCAGCTTTAAGCGGTTAAGAGCCACAGATACGCAGTATTTT
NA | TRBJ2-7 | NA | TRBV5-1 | CASSTENSYEQYF | TGCGCCAGCAGCACGGAAAACTCCTACGAGCAGTACTTC
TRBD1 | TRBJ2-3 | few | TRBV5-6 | CASSRTGGRADTQYF | TGTGCCAGCAGCCGTACAGGGGGCAGGGCAGATACGCAGTATTTT
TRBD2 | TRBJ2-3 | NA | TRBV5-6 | CASSTIGSGTADTQYF | TGTGCCAGCAGCACCATAGGTAGCGGGACGGCAGATACGCAGTATTTT
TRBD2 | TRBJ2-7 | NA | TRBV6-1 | CASSPRTGGTYEQYF | TGTGCCAGCAGCCCCCGTACGGGAGGTACCTACGAGCAGTACTTC
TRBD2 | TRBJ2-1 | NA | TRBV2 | CASSDPGGPYNEQFF | TGTGCCAGCAGTGACCCGGGGGGGCCGTACAATGAGCAGTTCTTC
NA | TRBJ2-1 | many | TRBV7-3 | CASSRFVGANEQFF | TGTGCCAGCAGCCGCTTTGTAGGGGCAAATGAGCAGTTCTTC
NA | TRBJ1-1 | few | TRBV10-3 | CAISGGQGNTEAFF | TGTGCCATCAGTGGGGGGCAGGGGAACACTGAAGCTTTCTTT
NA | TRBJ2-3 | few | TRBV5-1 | CASSFEPSGTDTQYF | TGCGCCAGCAGCTTTGAACCGTCGGGCACAGATACGCAGTATTTT
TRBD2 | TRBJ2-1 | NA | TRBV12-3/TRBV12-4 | CASSLGGTINNEQFF | TGTGCCAGCAGTTTAGGGGGGACTATAAACAATGAGCAGTTCTTC
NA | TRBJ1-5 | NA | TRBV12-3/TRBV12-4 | CASSLYGGDQPQHF | TGTGCCAGCAGTTTGTACGGAGGGGATCAGCCCCAGCATTTT
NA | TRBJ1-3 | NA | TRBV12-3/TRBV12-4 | CASSLIGAGSGNTIYF | TGTGCCAGCAGTTTAATCGGGGCAGGGTCTGGAAACACCATATATTTT
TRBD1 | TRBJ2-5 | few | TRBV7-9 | CASSARTGGGETQYF | TGTGCCAGCAGCGCCCGGACAGGGGGGGGAGAGACCCAGTACTTC
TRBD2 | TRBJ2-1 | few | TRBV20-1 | CSARTTSGRHNEQFF | TGCAGTGCTAGAACGACTAGCGGGAGACACAATGAGCAGTTCTTC
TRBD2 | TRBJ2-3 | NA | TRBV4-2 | CASSQDRASGGQTQYF | TGTGCCAGCAGCCAAGATCGGGCTAGCGGGGGCCAAACGCAGTATTTT
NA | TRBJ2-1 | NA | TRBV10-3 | CAIRAALTSEQFF | TGTGCCATCAGAGCCGCTCTAACGAGTGAGCAGTTCTTC
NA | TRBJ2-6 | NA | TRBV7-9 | CASSLGVFSSGANVLTF | TGTGCCAGCAGCTTAGGGGTCTTCTCATCTGGGGCCAACGTCCTGACTTTC
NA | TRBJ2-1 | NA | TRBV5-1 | CASSPQGGNEQFF | TGCGCCAGCAGCCCCCAGGGGGGCAATGAGCAGTTCTTC
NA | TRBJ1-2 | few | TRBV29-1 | CSLQGDYGYTF | TGCAGCTTACAGGGCGACTATGGCTACACCTTC
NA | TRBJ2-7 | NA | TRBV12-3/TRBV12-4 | CASSLGAVDPYEQYF | TGTGCCAGCAGTTTAGGGGCAGTTGATCCCTACGAGCAGTACTTC
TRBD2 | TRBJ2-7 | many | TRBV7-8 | CASSLGLAISYEQYF | TGTGCCAGCAGCTTGGGACTAGCAATCTCCTACGAGCAGTACTTC
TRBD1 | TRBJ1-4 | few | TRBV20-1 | CSAFATGTNEKLFF | TGCAGTGCTTTCGCGACAGGGACTAATGAAAAACTGTTTTTT
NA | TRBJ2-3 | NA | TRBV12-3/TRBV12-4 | CASSSRGGSSTDTQYF | TGTGCCAGCAGCTCTAGGGGGGGTTCTAGCACAGATACGCAGTATTTT
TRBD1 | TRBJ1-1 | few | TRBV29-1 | CSVDGGQGAREAFF | TGCAGCGTTGATGGGGGCCAGGGGGCTCGGGAAGCTTTCTTT
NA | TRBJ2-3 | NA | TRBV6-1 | CASSVRALGDTQYF | TGTGCCAGCAGTGTCAGGGCCTTAGGAGATACGCAGTATTTT
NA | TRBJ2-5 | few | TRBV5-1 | CASYHERGQETQYF | TGCGCCAGTTACCATGAACGAGGGCAAGAGACCCAGTACTTC
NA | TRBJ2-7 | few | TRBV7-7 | CASSLENGAEQYF | TGTGCTAGCAGCTTAGAAAACGGTGCCGAGCAGTACTTC
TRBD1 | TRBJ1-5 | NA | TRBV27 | CASSTLTGGNQPQHF | TGTGCCAGCAGTACCCTGACAGGGGGCAATCAGCCCCAGCATTTT
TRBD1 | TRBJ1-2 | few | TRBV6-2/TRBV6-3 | CASSYSGTGSNYGYTF | TGTGCCAGCAGTTACTCGGGGACAGGGAGCAACTATGGCTACACCTTC
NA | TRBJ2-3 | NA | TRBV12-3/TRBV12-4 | CASSLKRSSTDTQYF | TGTGCCAGCAGTTTGAAGCGGTCTAGCACAGATACGCAGTATTTT
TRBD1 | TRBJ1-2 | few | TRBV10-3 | CAISPGTGPNYGYTF | TGTGCCATCAGTCCCGGGACAGGGCCTAACTATGGCTACACCTTC
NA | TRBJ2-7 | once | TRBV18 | CASSPPKGEGFEQYF | TGTGCCAGCTCACCACCGAAGGGGGAGGGATTCGAGCAGTACTTC
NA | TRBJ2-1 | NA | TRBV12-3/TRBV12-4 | CASSTGGNEQFF | TGTGCCAGCAGCACCGGGGGCAATGAGCAGTTCTTC
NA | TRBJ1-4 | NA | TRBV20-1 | CSARATEGNEKLFF | TGCAGTGCTAGAGCGACAGAGGGTAATGAAAAACTGTTTTTT
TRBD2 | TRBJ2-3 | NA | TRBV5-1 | CASSRGTSGATDTQYF | TGCGCCAGCAGCCGGGGGACTAGCGGGGCCACAGATACGCAGTATTTT